This T cell receptor beta chain was documented in a study of blood T cell repertoires in COVID-19. Overall study: Some COVID-19 samples were acute and others convalescent; all came from the United States, Italy and Spain. T cells, B-cell-depleted T cells, or PBMCs supplied cDNA or gDNA.

Under the authors' procedure: Amplification of reference gene primers was used by the study to estimate nucleated cell counts. The assay was immunoSEQ multiplex PCR, and TCRdb's table has in-frame clones only and misses some. V, J and clone size were drawn from that table, and D and trimming were deduced from the DNA. The sample comprises about 210,000 clones, more than 70% of which are singletons, and 8.2% rests with the top ten. Trimming removed 7 bases from V and 4 bases from J, with 10 bases in between. This CDR3 is 13 amino acids long. Germline-derived CDR1 and CDR2 are KGHDR and SFDVKD. The clonotype originates from a woman in her forties or fifties with acute or convalescent COVID-19. The chain is built from TRBV24-1 and TRBJ2-1; possible D gene TRBD1, 6 bases. Source material: peripheral blood. CDR3 residues: CATRQGPYNEQFF. As DNA, the CDR3 is TGTGCCACCAGACAGGGACCATACAATGAGCAGTTCTTC.